This record looks at one T cell receptor (beta chain) sequence and its context. These data are taken from a study of blood T cell repertoires in COVID-19. Study-level background: Specimens from acute and convalescent COVID-19 originated in the United States, Italy and Spain. PBMCs, B-cell-depleted T cells, or T cells provided the cDNA or gDNA that made up the material.

CDR1 SGHRS and CDR2 YFSETQ come from the germline V gene. This CDR3 is 16 amino acids long. V lost 4 bases to trimming and J lost 1 base; unmatched junction nucleotides: 8. The table came from immunoSEQ multiplex PCR; TCRdb's copy has only in-frame clones and leaves some out. The data hold approximately 240,000 clones, with 75% to 95% observed a single time. Cohort placement rested on clinical history that participants reported themselves. What the recovered Cohort 3 donors had was two negative PCRs, clearance, or symptom resolution. The clonotype comes from a woman under 30 who had recovered from COVID-19. Sequencing was done on a sample of PBMCs or T cells enriched from blood (not recorded which). The chain employs TRBV5-1 and TRBJ2-3, with TRBD2 matching over 8 bases. In DNA form, the CDR3 reads TGCGCCAGCAGCCCGATTGGGCGGGGGGGCACAGATACGCAGTATTTT. Translation gives CASSPIGRGGTDTQYF.